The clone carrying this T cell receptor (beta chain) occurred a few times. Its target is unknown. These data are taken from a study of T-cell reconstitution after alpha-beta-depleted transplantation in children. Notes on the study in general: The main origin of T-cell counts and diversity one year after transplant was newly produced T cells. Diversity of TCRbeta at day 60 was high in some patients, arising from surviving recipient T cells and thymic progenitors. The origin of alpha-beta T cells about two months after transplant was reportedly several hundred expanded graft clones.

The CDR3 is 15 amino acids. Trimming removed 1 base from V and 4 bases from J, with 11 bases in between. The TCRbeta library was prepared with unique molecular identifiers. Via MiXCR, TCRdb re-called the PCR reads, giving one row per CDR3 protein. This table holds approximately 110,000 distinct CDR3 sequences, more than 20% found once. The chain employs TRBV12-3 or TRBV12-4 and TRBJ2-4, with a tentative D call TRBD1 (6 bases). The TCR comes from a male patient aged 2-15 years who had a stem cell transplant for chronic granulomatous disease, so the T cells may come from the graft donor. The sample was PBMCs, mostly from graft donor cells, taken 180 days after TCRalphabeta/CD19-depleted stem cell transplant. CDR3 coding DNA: TGTGCCAGCAGTTTAGGTCTCACAGGGAAAAACATTCAGTACTTC. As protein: CASSLGLTGKNIQYF.